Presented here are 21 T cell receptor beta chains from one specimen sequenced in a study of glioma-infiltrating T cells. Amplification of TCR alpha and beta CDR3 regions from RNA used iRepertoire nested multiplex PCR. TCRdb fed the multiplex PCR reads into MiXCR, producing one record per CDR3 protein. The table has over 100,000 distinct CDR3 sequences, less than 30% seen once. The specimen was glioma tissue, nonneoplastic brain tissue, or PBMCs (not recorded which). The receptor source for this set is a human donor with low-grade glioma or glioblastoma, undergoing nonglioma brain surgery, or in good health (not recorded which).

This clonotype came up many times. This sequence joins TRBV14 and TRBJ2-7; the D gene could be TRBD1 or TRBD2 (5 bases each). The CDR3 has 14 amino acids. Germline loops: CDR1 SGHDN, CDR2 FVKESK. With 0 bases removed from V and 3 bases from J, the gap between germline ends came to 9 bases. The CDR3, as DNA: TGTGCCAGCAGCCAAGATAAGGGGAGCTACGAGCAGTACTTC. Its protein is CASSQDKGSYEQYF.

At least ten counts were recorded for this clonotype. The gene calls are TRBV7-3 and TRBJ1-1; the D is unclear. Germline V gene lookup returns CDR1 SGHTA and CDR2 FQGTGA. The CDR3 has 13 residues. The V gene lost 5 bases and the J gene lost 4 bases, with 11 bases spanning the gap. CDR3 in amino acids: CASSPPSLTEAFF. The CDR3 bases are TGTGCCAGCAGCCCCCCCTCCCTCACTGAAGCTTTCTTT.

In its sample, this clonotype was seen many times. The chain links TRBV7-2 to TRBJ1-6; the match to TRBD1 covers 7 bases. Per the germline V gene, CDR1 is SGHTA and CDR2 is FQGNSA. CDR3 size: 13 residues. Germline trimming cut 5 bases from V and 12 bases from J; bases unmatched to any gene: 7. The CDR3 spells CASSLQGRQPLHF. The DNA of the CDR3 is TGTGCCAGCAGCCTACAGGGGCGGCAACCCCTCCACTTT.

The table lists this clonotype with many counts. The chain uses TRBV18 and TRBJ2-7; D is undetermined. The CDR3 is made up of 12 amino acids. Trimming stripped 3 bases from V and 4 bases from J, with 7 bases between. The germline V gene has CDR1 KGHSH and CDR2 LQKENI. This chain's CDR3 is CASSPDEYEQYF. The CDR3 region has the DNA TGTGCCAGCTCACCCGACGAGTACGAGCAGTACTTC.

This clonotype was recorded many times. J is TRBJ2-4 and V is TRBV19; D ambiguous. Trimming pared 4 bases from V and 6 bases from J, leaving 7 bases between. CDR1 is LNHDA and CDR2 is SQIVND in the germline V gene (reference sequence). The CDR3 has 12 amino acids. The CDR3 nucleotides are TGTGCCAGTAGTACTGCCTCAAACATTCAGTACTTC. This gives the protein CASSTASNIQYF.

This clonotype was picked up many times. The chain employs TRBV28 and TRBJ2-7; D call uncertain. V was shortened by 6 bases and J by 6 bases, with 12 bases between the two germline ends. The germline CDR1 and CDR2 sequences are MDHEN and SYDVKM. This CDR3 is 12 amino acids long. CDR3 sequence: CASSRSLSEQYF. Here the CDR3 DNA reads TGTGCCAGCAGCCGGAGTCTTAGCGAGCAGTACTTC.

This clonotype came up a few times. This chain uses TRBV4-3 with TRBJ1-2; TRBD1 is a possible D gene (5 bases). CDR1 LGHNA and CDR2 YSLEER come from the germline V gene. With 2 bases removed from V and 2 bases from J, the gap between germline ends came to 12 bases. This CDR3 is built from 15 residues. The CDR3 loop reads CASSQIVTENYGYTF. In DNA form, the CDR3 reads TGCGCCAGCAGCCAAATCGTGACAGAAAACTATGGCTACACCTTC.

CDR3 protein: CASSLTWTGNYGYTF. CDR3 DNA sequence: TGTGCCAGCAGCTTGACTTGGACAGGGAACTATGGCTACACCTTC. The V and J genes are TRBV5-8 and TRBJ1-2, with 8 nucleotides matching TRBD1. The CDR3 runs 15 residues. Trimming at V came to 1 base and at J to 2 bases, leaving 4 bases not matched to a gene. CDR1 is SGHTS and CDR2 is YDEGEE in the germline V gene.

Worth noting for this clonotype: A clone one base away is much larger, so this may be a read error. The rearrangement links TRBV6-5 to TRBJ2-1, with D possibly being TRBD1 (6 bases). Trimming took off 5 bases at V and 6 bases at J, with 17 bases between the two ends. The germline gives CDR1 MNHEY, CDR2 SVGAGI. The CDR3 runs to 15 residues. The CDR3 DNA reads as TGTGCCAGCAGTCACGTAAGGGGGAGAGCCAATGAGCAGTTCTTC. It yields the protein CASSHVRGRANEQFF.

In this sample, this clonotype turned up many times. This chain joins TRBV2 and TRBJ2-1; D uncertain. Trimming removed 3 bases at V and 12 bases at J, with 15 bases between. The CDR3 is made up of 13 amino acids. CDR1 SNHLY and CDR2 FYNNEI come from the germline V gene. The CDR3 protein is CASSDMATGLQFF. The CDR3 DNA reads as TGTGCCAGCAGTGATATGGCTACTGGTCTGCAGTTCTTC.

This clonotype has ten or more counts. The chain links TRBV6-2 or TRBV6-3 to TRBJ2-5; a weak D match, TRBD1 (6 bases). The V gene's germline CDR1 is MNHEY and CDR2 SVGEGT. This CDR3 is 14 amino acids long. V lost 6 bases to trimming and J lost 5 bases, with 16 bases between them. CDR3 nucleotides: TGTGCCAGCAGCTGGGACATCAGGATCGAGACCCAGTACTTC. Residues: CASSWDIRIETQYF.

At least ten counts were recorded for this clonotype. CDR3 DNA sequence: TGTGCCAGCAGTTCCCGTTACAATGAGCAGTTCTTC. It specifies CASSSRYNEQFF. This chain links TRBV27 with TRBJ2-1; unclear D gene. This CDR3 is 12 amino acids long. In germline, CDR1 is MNHEY, CDR2 SMNVEV (reference sequence). V was pared by 4 bases and J by 4 bases, with 5 bases between.

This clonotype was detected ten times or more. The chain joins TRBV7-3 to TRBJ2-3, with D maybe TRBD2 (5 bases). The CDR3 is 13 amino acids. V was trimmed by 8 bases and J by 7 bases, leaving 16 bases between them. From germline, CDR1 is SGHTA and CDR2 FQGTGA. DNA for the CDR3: TGTGCCAGCGCCTCTGGAGGCCTTAATACGCAGTATTTT. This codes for CASASGGLNTQYF.

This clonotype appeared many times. The CDR3 sequence is CASSQGAPVGNTIYF. The CDR3, as DNA: TGCGCCAGCAGCCAAGGGGCCCCGGTTGGAAACACCATATATTTT. The chain joins TRBV4-3 to TRBJ1-3; no firm D call. With 1 base removed from V and 3 bases from J, the gap between germline ends came to 10 bases. The CDR3 runs 15 residues. CDR1 and CDR2 from the germline V gene are LGHNA and YSLEER.

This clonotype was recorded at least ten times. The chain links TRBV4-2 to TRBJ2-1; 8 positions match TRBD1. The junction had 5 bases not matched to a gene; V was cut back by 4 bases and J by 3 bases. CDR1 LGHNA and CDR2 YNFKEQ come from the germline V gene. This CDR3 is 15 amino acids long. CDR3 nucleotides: TGTGCCAGCAGCCGGACAGGGAGGCGCTACAATGAGCAGTTCTTC. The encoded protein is CASSRTGRRYNEQFF.

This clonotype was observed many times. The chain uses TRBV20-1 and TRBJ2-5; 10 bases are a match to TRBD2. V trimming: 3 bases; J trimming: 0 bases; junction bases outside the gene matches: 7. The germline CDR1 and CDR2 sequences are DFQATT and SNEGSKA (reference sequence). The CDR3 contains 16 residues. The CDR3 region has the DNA TGCAGTGCTAGTCCTCCGGGACTAGCGAACCAAGAGACCCAGTACTTC. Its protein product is CSASPPGLANQETQYF.

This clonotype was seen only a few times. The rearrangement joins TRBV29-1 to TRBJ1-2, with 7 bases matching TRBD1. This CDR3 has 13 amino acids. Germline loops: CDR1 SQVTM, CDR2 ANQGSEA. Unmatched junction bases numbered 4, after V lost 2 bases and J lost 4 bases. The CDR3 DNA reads TGCAGCGTTGAAAAGGGGGCAAGCTATGGCTACACCTTC. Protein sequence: CSVEKGASYGYTF.

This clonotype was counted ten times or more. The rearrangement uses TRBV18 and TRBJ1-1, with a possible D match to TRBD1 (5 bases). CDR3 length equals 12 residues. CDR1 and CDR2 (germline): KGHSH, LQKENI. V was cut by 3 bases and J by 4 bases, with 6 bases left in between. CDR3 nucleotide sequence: TGTGCCAGCTCACCGGGGGTCACTGAAGCTTTCTTT. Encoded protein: CASSPGVTEAFF.

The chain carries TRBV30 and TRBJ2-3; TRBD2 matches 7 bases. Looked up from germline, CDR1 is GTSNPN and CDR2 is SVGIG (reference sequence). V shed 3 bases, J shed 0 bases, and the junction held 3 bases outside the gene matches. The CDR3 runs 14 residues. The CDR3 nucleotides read TGTGCCTGGAGGGAGCGGGGAAGCACAGATACGCAGTATTTT. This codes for CAWRERGSTDTQYF. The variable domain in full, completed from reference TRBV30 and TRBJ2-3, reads SQTIHQWPATLVQPVGSPLSLECTVEGTSNPNLYWYRQAAGRGLQLLFYSVGIGQISSEVPQNLSASRPQDRQFILSSKKLLLSDSGFYLCAWRERGSTDTQYFGPGTRLTVL.

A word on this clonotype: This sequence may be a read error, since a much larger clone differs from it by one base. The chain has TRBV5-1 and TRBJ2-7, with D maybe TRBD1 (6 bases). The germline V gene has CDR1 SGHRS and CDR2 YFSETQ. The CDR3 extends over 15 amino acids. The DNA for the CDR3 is TGCGCCAGCGGCTTTCACAGGGAAGGGGCCTACGAGCAGTACTTC. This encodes CASGFHREGAYEQYF. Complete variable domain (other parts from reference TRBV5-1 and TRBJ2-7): KAGVTQTPRYLIKTRGQQVTLSCSPISGHRSVSWYQQTPGQGLQFLFEYFSETQRNKGNFPGRFSGRQFSNSRSEMNVSTLELGDSALYLCASGFHREGAYEQYFGPGTRLTVT.

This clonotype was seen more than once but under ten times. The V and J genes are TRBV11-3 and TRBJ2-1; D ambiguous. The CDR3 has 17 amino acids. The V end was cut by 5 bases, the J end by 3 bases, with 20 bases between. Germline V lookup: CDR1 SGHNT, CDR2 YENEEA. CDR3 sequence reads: CASSNGPQASFYNEQFF. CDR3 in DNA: TGTGCCAGCAGCAACGGCCCCCAGGCGTCCTTCTACAATGAGCAGTTCTTC.